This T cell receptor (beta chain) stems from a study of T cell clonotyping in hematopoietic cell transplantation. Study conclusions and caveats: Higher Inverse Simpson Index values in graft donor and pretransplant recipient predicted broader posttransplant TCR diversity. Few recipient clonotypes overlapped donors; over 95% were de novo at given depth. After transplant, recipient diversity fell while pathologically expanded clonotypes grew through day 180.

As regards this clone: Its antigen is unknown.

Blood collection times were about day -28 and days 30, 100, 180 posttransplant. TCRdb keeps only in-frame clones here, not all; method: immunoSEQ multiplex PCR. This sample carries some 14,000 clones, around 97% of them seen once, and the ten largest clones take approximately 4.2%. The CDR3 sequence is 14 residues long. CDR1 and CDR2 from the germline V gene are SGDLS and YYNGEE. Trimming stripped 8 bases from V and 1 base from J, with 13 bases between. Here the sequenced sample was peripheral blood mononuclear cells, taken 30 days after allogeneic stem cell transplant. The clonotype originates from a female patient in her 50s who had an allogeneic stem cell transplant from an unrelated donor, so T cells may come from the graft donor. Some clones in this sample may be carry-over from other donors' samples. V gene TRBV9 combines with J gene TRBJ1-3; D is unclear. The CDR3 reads CASLGLPSGNTIYF. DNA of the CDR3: TGTGCCAGTCTGGGTCTTCCTTCTGGAAACACCATATATTTT.